This TCR beta chain was captured by sequencing in a study of T-cell memory formation after mild COVID-19. A single record per CDR3 protein comes from TCRdb applying MiXCR to the 5' RACE reads. This sample has more than 450,000 distinct CDR3 sequences, with around 17% found just once. The CDR3 spans 17 residues. V was trimmed by 5 bases and J by 2 bases, leaving 20 bases between them. In germline, CDR1 is SGHAT, CDR2 FQNNGV. The TCR was taken from an adult woman who had mild COVID-19 (a few samples of this study predate the infection). Cell type and time point are not known. Sequenced input: PBMCs or a T cell subset sorted from them (not recorded which). The chain carries TRBV11-2 and TRBJ2-3; either TRBD1 or TRBD2 may fit D (5 bases each). DNA of the CDR3: TGTGCCAGCAGCCCGGGACCTCAAGGTTACAACACAGATACGCAGTATTTT. This translates into CASSPGPQGYNTDTQYF. The whole variable domain, remainder taken from reference TRBV11-2 and TRBJ2-3, is EAGVAQSPRYKIIEKRQSVAFWCNPISGHATLYWYQQILGQGPKLLIQFQNNGVVDDSQLPKDRFSAERLKGVDSTLKIQPAKLEDSAVYLCASSPGPQGYNTDTQYFGPGTRLTVL.